This T cell receptor (beta chain) was profiled in a study of blood T cell repertoires in COVID-19. In the study overall: The United States, Italy and Spain provided the acute and convalescent COVID-19 samples. In each case, the material was cDNA or gDNA derived from T cells, B-cell-depleted T cells, or PBMCs.

Original data processing: Nucleated cell counts were estimated from reference gene primer amplification. Produced via immunoSEQ multiplex PCR; TCRdb's table is partial and in-frame only. The V and J calls and clone size come from that table; D and trimming were worked out from the DNA. The sample holds 140,000 to 150,000 clones, 75% to 90% seen once. In germline, CDR1 is SGHTA, CDR2 FQGTGA. The CDR3 is 13 amino acids. Trimming removed 2 bases from V and 11 bases from J; junction bases left unmatched: 8. This TCR was recovered from a woman aged 55-69 years with COVID-19, enrolled during active disease. The chain couples TRBV7-3 to TRBJ1-1; TRBD1 matches 7 bases. The sample comprised peripheral blood. CDR3 sequence: CASSLSSQGVAFF. The DNA of the CDR3 is TGTGCCAGCAGCTTATCCTCGCAGGGGGTCGCTTTCTTT.